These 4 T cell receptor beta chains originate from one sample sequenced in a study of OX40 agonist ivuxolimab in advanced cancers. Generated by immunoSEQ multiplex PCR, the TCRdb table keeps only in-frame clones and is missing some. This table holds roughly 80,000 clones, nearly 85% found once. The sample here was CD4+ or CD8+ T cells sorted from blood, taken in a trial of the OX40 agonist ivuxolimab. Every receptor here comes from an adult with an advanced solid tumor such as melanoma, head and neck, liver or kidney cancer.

The CDR3 reads CASRGGQGSGEQYF. CDR3 sequence (DNA): TGTGCCAGCAGGGGGGGACAGGGGTCAGGCGAGCAGTACTTC. The rearrangement links TRBV6-5 to TRBJ2-7, with 10 positions matching TRBD1. Germline CDR1 and CDR2: MNHEY and SVGAGI. The CDR3 consists of 14 residues. Germline trimming cut 6 bases from V and 6 bases from J; bases unmatched to any gene: 8.

The CDR3 reads CASPLAGMNTEAFF. CDR3 nucleotide sequence: TGTGCCAGCCCGTTAGCGGGAATGAACACTGAAGCTTTCTTT. The V call is TRBV18, the J call TRBJ1-1; D unclear. In germline, CDR1 is KGHSH, CDR2 LQKENI. Trimming left V 8 bases short and J 0 bases short, with 13 bases between. This CDR3 contains 14 residues.

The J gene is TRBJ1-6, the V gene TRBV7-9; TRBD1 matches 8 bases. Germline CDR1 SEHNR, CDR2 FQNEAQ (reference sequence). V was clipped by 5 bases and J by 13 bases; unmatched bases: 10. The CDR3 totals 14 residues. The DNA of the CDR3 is TGTGCCAGCAGCGCCGGGACAGGAATATCCCCCCTCCACTTT. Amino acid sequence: CASSAGTGISPLHF.

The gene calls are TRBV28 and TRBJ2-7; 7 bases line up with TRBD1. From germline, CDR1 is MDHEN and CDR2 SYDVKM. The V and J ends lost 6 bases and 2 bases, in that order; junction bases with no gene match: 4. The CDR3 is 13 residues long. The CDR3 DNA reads TGTGCCAGCAGCAGGGGGTTTCCCTACGAGCAGTACTTC. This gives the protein CASSRGFPYEQYF.